These 27 T cell receptor beta chains were all obtained from the same sample, sequenced in a study of Ad26.COV2.S vaccination and SARS-CoV-2 variants. Treatment indicated: around 19 received Ad26.COV2.S at low or high dose, single or two shots; about 5 received placebo; per-sample allocation not given. The samples were gathered on day 63 after the first injection of vaccine or placebo. TCRdb's table, derived via immunoSEQ multiplex PCR, lists solely in-frame clones and lacks some. The table lists some 480,000 clones, 70% to 90% of them singletons. The specimen comprised peripheral blood, sampled in a trial of Ad26.COV2.S vaccine versus placebo. These receptors originate from a person aged 18-60 years who received the Ad26.COV2.S COVID-19 vaccine or a placebo.

A few counts support this clone. Other DNA sequences in this sample translate to the same CDR3. The chain has TRBV19 and TRBJ1-1, with unresolved D. The CDR3 consists of 13 residues. CDR1 LNHDA and CDR2 SQIVND come from the germline V gene (reference sequence). V lost 6 bases, J lost 1 base, and 9 bases lay in between. The CDR3 sequence is CASSDTGNTEAFF. The CDR3 DNA sequence: TGTGCCAGTAGCGACACCGGGAACACTGAAGCTTTCTTT.

This clone was recorded a few times. The chain uses TRBV19 and TRBJ1-1; D remains unclear. Germline lookup yields CDR1 LNHDA and CDR2 SQIVND (reference sequence). This CDR3 has 15 amino acids. The V gene lost 6 bases and the J gene lost 5 bases, with 19 bases spanning the gap. CDR3 amino acids: CASSSAIRAGTEAFF. The CDR3, as DNA: TGTGCCAGTAGCTCCGCAATCCGGGCGGGGACTGAAGCTTTCTTT.

As to this clone: This same CDR3 is encoded by further DNA sequences in the sample. V is TRBV12-3 or TRBV12-4 and J is TRBJ1-2; 8 bases are a match to TRBD1. The CDR3 totals 13 residues. The V gene end was trimmed by 6 bases and the J gene end by 4 bases; junction bases not matched to a gene: 4. CDR3 nucleotide sequence: TGTGCCAGCAGGGCCGGGACAGGCTATGGCTACACCTTC. Its protein is CASRAGTGYGYTF.

This clone was counted once. The rearrangement joins TRBV5-4 to TRBJ2-2; D remains unclear. This CDR3 has 13 residues. Trimming pared 0 bases from V and 7 bases from J, leaving 7 bases between. Germline V gives CDR1 SGHNT, CDR2 YYREEE (reference sequence). CDR3 DNA sequence: TGTGCCAGCAGCTTGGCCCTTAACGGGGAGCTGTTTTTT. Residues: CASSLALNGELFF.

The chain couples TRBV27 to TRBJ1-1; 9 nucleotides agree with TRBD1. The CDR3 contains 13 residues. V lost 6 bases to trimming and J lost 5 bases; unmatched junction nucleotides: 4. Germline CDR1 and CDR2: MNHEY and SMNVEV (reference sequence). CDR3 in DNA: TGTGCCAGCAGCTACAGGGGGCGGACTGAAGCTTTCTTT. Translating it yields CASSYRGRTEAFF.

This chain connects TRBV5-1 to TRBJ1-2; possibly TRBD1 for D (6 bases). V dropped 4 bases and J dropped 4 bases, with 20 bases sitting between them. This CDR3 has 16 amino acids. Germline-derived CDR1 and CDR2 are SGHRS and YFSETQ. Written as DNA, the CDR3 is TGCGCCAGCAGCCTAGGACAGAGCTTCGGGGGCTATGGCTACACCTTC. It specifies CASSLGQSFGGYGYTF.

The chain couples TRBV29-1 to TRBJ1-2; no clear D. The length of the CDR3 is 14 residues. V was trimmed by 5 bases and J by 8 bases, leaving 21 bases between them. The V gene's germline CDR1 is SQVTM and CDR2 ANQGSEA. CDR3 DNA: TGCAGCGTTCAGTCGGGCCCGGGGATTTGGGGCTACACCTTC. Its protein is CSVQSGPGIWGYTF.

The gene calls are TRBV30 and TRBJ1-5; 7 positions match TRBD1. CDR1 is GTSNPN, CDR2 SVGIG, per germline (reference sequence). The junction had 2 bases not matched to a gene; V was cut back by 0 bases and J by 0 bases. This CDR3 comprises 15 residues. This chain's CDR3 is CAWSVSGGSNQPQHF. In DNA form, the CDR3 reads TGTGCCTGGAGTGTATCAGGGGGTAGCAATCAGCCCCAGCATTTT. Full variable domain (rest looked up from reference TRBV30 and TRBJ1-5): SQTIHQWPATLVQPVGSPLSLECTVEGTSNPNLYWYRQAAGRGLQLLFYSVGIGQISSEVPQNLSASRPQDRQFILSSKKLLLSDSGFYLCAWSVSGGSNQPQHFGDGTRLSIL.

The CDR3 here is CASGVVGNEKLFF. The CDR3 region has the DNA TGCGCCAGCGGTGTGGTGGGTAATGAAAAACTGTTTTTT. The chain couples TRBV5-1 to TRBJ1-4; D is ambiguous. The CDR3 spans 13 residues. Looked up from germline, CDR1 is SGHRS and CDR2 is YFSETQ. V gave up 7 bases and J gave up 4 bases, with 11 bases separating them. Full variable domain (rest looked up from reference TRBV5-1 and TRBJ1-4): KAGVTQTPRYLIKTRGQQVTLSCSPISGHRSVSWYQQTPGQGLQFLFEYFSETQRNKGNFPGRFSGRQFSNSRSEMNVSTLELGDSALYLCASGVVGNEKLFFGSGTQLSVL.

The chain is built from TRBV28 and TRBJ1-5; 9 bases line up with TRBD1. Germline CDR1 MDHEN, CDR2 SYDVKM. The CDR3 sequence is 17 residues long. With V trimmed by 6 bases and J by 5 bases, 14 bases remained unmatched. For the CDR3, the DNA is TGTGCCAGCAGCCATAGCCCCCGGGACAGGGTTTATCAGCCCCAGCATTTT. Residues: CASSHSPRDRVYQPQHF. Full variable domain (rest looked up from reference TRBV28 and TRBJ1-5): DVKVTQSSRYLVKRTGEKVFLECVQDMDHENMFWYRQDPGLGLRLIYFSYDVKMKEKGDIPEGYSVSREKKERFSLILESASTNQTSMYLCASSHSPRDRVYQPQHFGDGTRLSIL.

This chain joins TRBV6-5 and TRBJ2-1; TRBD1 matches 9 bases. With 7 bases clipped from V and 8 bases from J, the junction kept 12 bases outside the gene matches. The CDR3 totals 15 residues. Germline CDR1 MNHEY, CDR2 SVGAGI. The CDR3 DNA follows: TGTGCCAGCAACGGTAGGGGACAGGGTGTTGATGAGCAGTTCTTC. It is translated as CASNGRGQGVDEQFF.

The chain carries TRBV4-2 and TRBJ2-1, with TRBD2 as a possible D gene (6 bases). The germline V and J ends were trimmed by 0 bases and 3 bases, with 15 bases remaining between them. CDR3 length: 17 residues. Germline V gene sequence: CDR1 LGHNA, CDR2 YNFKEQ. CDR3 sequence reads: CASSQEGSAGIYNEQFF. In nucleotides, the CDR3 is TGTGCCAGCAGCCAAGAGGGGAGTGCGGGGATCTACAATGAGCAGTTCTTC.

This chain uses TRBV2 with TRBJ2-1, with 10 bases fitting TRBD2. Germline trimming cut 2 bases from V and 8 bases from J; bases unmatched to any gene: 9. CDR3 length equals 16 residues. Germline assignment: CDR1 SNHLY and CDR2 FYNNEI. For the CDR3, the DNA is TGTGCCAGCAGTGAAACTCGAGCGGGAGGGTGGGATGAGCAGTTCTTC. Its protein product is CASSETRAGGWDEQFF. The full variable domain, completed using reference TRBV2 and TRBJ2-1, is EPEVTQTPSHQVTQMGQEVILRCVPISNHLYFYWYRQILGQKVEFLVSFYNNEISEKSEIFDDQFSVERPDGSNFTLKIRSTKLEDSAMYFCASSETRAGGWDEQFFGPGTRLTVL.

This chain joins TRBV3-1 (or the pseudogene TRBV3-2) and TRBJ1-2, with D possibly being TRBD1 (5 bases). Germline CDR1 reads LGHDT; CDR2 reads YNNKEL (reference sequence). Trimming stripped 3 bases from V and 6 bases from J, with 11 bases between. The CDR3 is made up of 13 amino acids. The CDR3 is CASSHPGRDGYTF. Written as DNA, the CDR3 is TGTGCCAGCAGCCACCCAGGGCGGGATGGCTACACCTTC.

This chain uses TRBV27 with TRBJ1-2; no clear D. CDR1 and CDR2 (germline): MNHEY, SMNVEV (reference sequence). This CDR3 region has 17 residues. V was clipped by 6 bases and J by 3 bases, with 23 bases between them. The CDR3: CASSTRLRAAGYYGYTF. Here the CDR3 DNA reads TGTGCCAGCAGCACCCGGCTGCGTGCGGCCGGATACTATGGCTACACCTTC.

Concerning this clone itself: Other DNA sequences in this sample translate to the same CDR3. V is TRBV28 and J is TRBJ1-6; no clear D. CDR1 is MDHEN, CDR2 SYDVKM, per germline. Trimming stripped 4 bases from V and 7 bases from J, with 5 bases between. The CDR3 runs 12 residues. CDR3 nucleotide sequence: TGTGCCAGCAGTTCTGGGAATTCACCCCTCCACTTT. It is translated as CASSSGNSPLHF. Based on the CDR3 plus reference TRBV28 and TRBJ1-6, the full variable domain is DVKVTQSSRYLVKRTGEKVFLECVQDMDHENMFWYRQDPGLGLRLIYFSYDVKMKEKGDIPEGYSVSREKKERFSLILESASTNQTSMYLCASSSGNSPLHFGNGTRLTVT.

The chain combines TRBV15 with TRBJ1-6; D remains unclear. There are 13 residues in the CDR3. V was shortened by 0 bases and J by 11 bases, with 8 bases between the two germline ends. The germline CDR1 and CDR2 sequences are LNHNV and YYDKDF (reference sequence). The DNA of the CDR3 is TGTGCCACCAGCAGAGACCGTCCGGCACCCCTCCACTTT. This translates into CATSRDRPAPLHF.

Turning to this clone: Other DNA sequences in this sample translate to the same CDR3. The chain joins TRBV2 to TRBJ2-1; 9 nucleotides match TRBD2. After removal of 8 bases from V and 5 bases from J, the junction contained 4 bases not matched to a gene. CDR3 size: 13 residues. Germline V gives CDR1 SNHLY, CDR2 FYNNEI. The chain's CDR3 is CASRLAENNEQFF. Written as DNA, the CDR3 is TGTGCCAGCCGACTAGCGGAGAACAATGAGCAGTTCTTC.

The gene calls are TRBV5-1 and TRBJ2-7; TRBD2 might be the D (6 bases). CDR3 size: 14 residues. Deletions cut 2 bases from V and 5 bases from J, with 14 bases between. The germline V gene encodes CDR1 SGHRS and CDR2 YFSETQ. In nucleotides, the CDR3 is TGCGCCAGCAGCTTACGGGGGAGTTTCAACGAGCAGTACTTC. Protein sequence: CASSLRGSFNEQYF.

J is TRBJ1-1 and V is TRBV7-8; the match to TRBD1 covers 12 bases. The CDR3 has 15 residues. Germline V gene data show CDR1 as SGHVS and CDR2 as FQNEAQ. The V and J ends lost 8 bases and 6 bases, in that order; junction bases with no gene match: 10. CDR3 residues: CASRPGTGGGAEAFF. For the CDR3, the DNA is TGTGCCAGCCGTCCCGGGACAGGGGGCGGGGCTGAAGCTTTCTTT.

In nucleotides, the CDR3 is TGTGCCAGCAGTTCCGCTCCGCGGGGATCCACCTACGAGCAGTACTTC. Its translation: CASSSAPRGSTYEQYF. The gene calls are TRBV28 and TRBJ2-7; tentative D call: TRBD2 (6 bases). Germline V gives CDR1 MDHEN, CDR2 SYDVKM. The CDR3 totals 16 residues. V dropped 4 bases and J dropped 2 bases, with 18 bases sitting between them. Looking up the rest from reference TRBV28 and TRBJ2-7 gives the full variable domain: DVKVTQSSRYLVKRTGEKVFLECVQDMDHENMFWYRQDPGLGLRLIYFSYDVKMKEKGDIPEGYSVSREKKERFSLILESASTNQTSMYLCASSSAPRGSTYEQYFGPGTRLTVT.

V gene TRBV6-2 or TRBV6-3 combines with J gene TRBJ2-1; 8 bases map to TRBD1. With 6 bases clipped from V and 1 base from J, the junction kept 11 bases outside the gene matches. Per the germline V gene, CDR1 is MNHEY and CDR2 is SVGEGT. The CDR3 length is 17 residues. The CDR3: CASSPKGRGLSYNEQFF. Written as DNA, the CDR3 is TGTGCCAGCAGCCCTAAAGGCAGGGGGCTTTCCTACAATGAGCAGTTCTTC.

CDR3 sequence: CASSPPVQGVGEKLFF. The CDR3 coding sequence is TGTGCCAGCTCACCACCGGTTCAAGGGGTTGGTGAAAAACTGTTTTTT. This chain joins TRBV18 and TRBJ1-4, with TRBD1 as a possible D gene (5 bases). CDR3 size: 16 residues. The germline V and J ends were trimmed by 0 bases and 7 bases, with 15 bases remaining between them. The germline V gene encodes CDR1 KGHSH and CDR2 LQKENI.

The chain uses TRBV5-1 and TRBJ2-1; 7 bases agree with TRBD2. The CDR3 has 16 amino acids. The germline V gene has CDR1 SGHRS and CDR2 YFSETQ. Trimming cost V 0 bases and J 0 bases; bases outside gene matches: 3. The DNA of the CDR3 is TGCGCCAGCAGCTTGGACGGCGGGAGCTCCTACAATGAGCAGTTCTTC. Its protein is CASSLDGGSSYNEQFF.

The chain combines TRBV3-1 (or the pseudogene TRBV3-2) with TRBJ2-2; D is ambiguous. Looked up from germline, CDR1 is LGHDT and CDR2 is YNNKEL (reference sequence). The V and J ends lost 4 bases and 8 bases respectively, with 20 bases between them. This CDR3 is 16 amino acids long. CDR3 loop: CASSLPFVRSSGELFF. CDR3 in DNA: TGTGCCAGCAGCCTCCCATTCGTTCGATCATCAGGGGAGCTGTTTTTT.

This clone has just one count. V gene TRBV21-1 combines with J gene TRBJ2-1; the listed D gene, TRBD1, was not tested against the DNA. TRBV21-1 is a known pseudogene. This CDR3 spans 15 amino acids. The CDR3 sequence: CASSRQGAPYNEQFF. The CDR3 DNA is TGTGCCAGCAGCAGACAGGGGGCCCCCTACAATGAGCAGTTCTTC.

The genes are TRBV4-3 and TRBJ1-6; D gene ambiguous. The CDR3 runs to 15 residues. CDR1 and CDR2 from the germline V gene are LGHNA and YSLEER. Trimming shortened V by 0 bases and J by 3 bases, and 6 bases separated the two germline ends. The CDR3 spells CASSQDFGYNSPLHF. The CDR3, as DNA: TGCGCCAGCAGCCAAGATTTCGGCTATAATTCACCCCTCCACTTT.